One T cell receptor (beta chain) is described in this entry. Its antigen remains unknown. It was with 60 Vbeta and 13 Jbeta primers that the PCR ran. Only in-frame clones appear in the TCRdb table, and some are missing; sequencing was by immunoSEQ multiplex PCR. There are 85,000 to 100,000 clones in the sample; about two thirds occur only once, and 2.5% to 3% lies in the top ten. This cohort consisted of healthy bone marrow donors. There are 17 residues in the CDR3. Germline-derived CDR1 and CDR2 are MNHNS and SASEGT. V lost 3 bases and J 7 bases, leaving 19 bases between the germline ends. This entry comes from a study of cytomegalovirus exposure and HLA in healthy donors. Whole-study results and caveats: Confirmation was obtained in vitro that a few CMV-associated chains are specific for CMV antigens. TCR beta sequences reportedly predicted most subjects' HLA-A and HLA-B alleles accurately. Apart from CMV serostatus, no immune exposure information was available.

Sequenced: PBMCs. The source is a man aged 50-60 years in good health and CMV-seronegative. The V call is TRBV6-1, the J call TRBJ1-6, with D uncertain. CDR3 nucleotide sequence: TGTGCCAGCAGTGATCCTGTGGCGGGTGGGAGGAATTCACCCCTCCACTTT. This gives the protein CASSDPVAGGRNSPLHF.